The clone carrying this TCR beta chain was seen a few times. Antigen unknown. Staining for CD45RO/CCR7/CD25/CD127/CD95/CD27 allowed sorting of CD4+ naive, central memory, regulatory and stem cell-like memory cells. Investigators reverse transcribed all isolated RNA, so they sequenced expressed TCRB transcripts. Clones were sequenced by immunoSEQ multiplex PCR, and TCRdb holds only the in-frame ones, with some missing. Of about 300,000 clones detected, under 8.5% appear once; the ten largest clones hold 1%. This record comes from a study of beta chain features in type 1 diabetes. General study points: PCR, the amplification step, might favor shorter templates, equally in patients and controls.

Sequencing was done on a sample of central memory CD4+ T cells from blood. The clonotype was recovered from a woman under 30 in good health.

The CDR3 here is CASSLAWAGFEKNEQFF. CDR3 sequence (DNA): TGTGCCAGCAGCTTAGCGTGGGCGGGATTTGAAAAAAATGAGCAGTTCTTC. The chain carries TRBV7-9 and TRBJ2-1; D is perhaps TRBD2 (6 bases). With 0 bases removed from V and 7 bases from J, the gap between germline ends came to 19 bases. The CDR3 loop spans 17 amino acids. CDR1 and CDR2 from the germline V gene are SEHNR and FQNEAQ (reference sequence).